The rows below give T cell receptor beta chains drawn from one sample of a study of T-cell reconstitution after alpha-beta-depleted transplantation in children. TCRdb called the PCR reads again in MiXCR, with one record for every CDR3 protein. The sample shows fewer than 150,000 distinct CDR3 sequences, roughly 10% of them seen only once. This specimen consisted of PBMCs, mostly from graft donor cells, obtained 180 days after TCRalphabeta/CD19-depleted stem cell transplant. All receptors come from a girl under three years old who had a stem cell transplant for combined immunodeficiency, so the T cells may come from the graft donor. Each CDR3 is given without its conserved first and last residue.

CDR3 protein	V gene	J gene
ASSLGTDSYEQY	TRBV5-1	TRBJ2-7
ASSVGVAGQNNEQF	TRBV9	TRBJ2-1
SAVNSGYNEQF	TRBV20-1	TRBJ2-1
SARAGGGIQY	TRBV20-1	TRBJ2-4
ASSAQAYNEQF	TRBV6-1	TRBJ2-1
ASSSTGPNTEAF	TRBV7-3	TRBJ1-1
ASSLAGLGSYEQY	TRBV7-2	TRBJ2-7
SVEEEGRRSSGNTIY	TRBV29-1	TRBJ1-3
ASSSQRQVTYEQY	TRBV7-2	TRBJ2-7
ASRAQGRYSYEQY	TRBV5-1	TRBJ2-7
ASSFTMASYYGYT	TRBV7-2	TRBJ1-2
ASTNGRDRGSYNEQF	TRBV11-2	TRBJ2-1
ASSHGQRAF	TRBV14	TRBJ1-1
ASSTRAVPNQPQH	TRBV28	TRBJ1-5
SARDWKVHEKLF	TRBV20-1	TRBJ1-4
ASSEDRGLSEQY	TRBV6-1	TRBJ2-7
ASRGARGSYEQY	TRBV5-1	TRBJ2-7
ASRRNRDRTGELF	TRBV5-1	TRBJ2-2
ASSPRLAENNEQF	TRBV7-9	TRBJ2-1
SVRARATYEQY	TRBV29-1	TRBJ2-7
ASSQDSPGTSTDTQY	TRBV4-2	TRBJ2-3
ASSLPGGVYGYT	TRBV5-5	TRBJ1-2
ASSLASVDTQY	TRBV5-1	TRBJ2-3
RLKGARLF	TRBV29-1	TRBJ2-1
ATESSGNTIY	TRBV24-1	TRBJ1-3
ASSLAGSNQPQH	TRBV12-3/TRBV12-4	TRBJ1-5
AWSGANPYEQY	TRBV30	TRBJ2-7
ASSLNRGVTNEKLF	TRBV5-6	TRBJ1-4
SARGQGSRTIY	TRBV20-1	TRBJ1-3
ASSQPLYNEQF	TRBV6-6	TRBJ2-1
ASSPSGTGNFNTIY	TRBV6-5	TRBJ1-3
ASSLNVLDTSNYGYT	TRBV5-1	TRBJ1-2
ASSQGLADYEQY	TRBV3-1	TRBJ2-7
ASSDPGLAGQF	TRBV5-1	TRBJ2-1
SARPPGDTQY	TRBV20-1	TRBJ2-3
SAGVPGGNYNEQF	TRBV20-1	TRBJ2-1
SARDRYREGNEKLF	TRBV20-1	TRBJ1-4
ASSAQRDQETQY	TRBV3-1	TRBJ2-5
ATQDSSYEQY	TRBV10-3	TRBJ2-7
ASSPPYQETQY	TRBV12-3/TRBV12-4	TRBJ2-5
ASSFVGGDTDTQY	TRBV7-8	TRBJ2-3
AWSWTSGTGELF	TRBV30	TRBJ2-2
SAIRLAGGSSYNEQF	TRBV20-1	TRBJ2-1
ASSPQRGRNQPQH	TRBV7-2	TRBJ1-5
SARYAGLTPEQY	TRBV20-1	TRBJ2-7
ASTSWGLEEKLF	TRBV5-1	TRBJ1-4
SAKKRGLYEQY	TRBV20-1	TRBJ2-7
ATSRDGGTYNEQF	TRBV15	TRBJ2-1
ASSLAGLAGGYYEQY	TRBV7-2	TRBJ2-7
ASSPRVGDEQF	TRBV7-3	TRBJ2-1
ASSLGTGRVATEAF	TRBV5-1	TRBJ1-1
ASSQDIGGRAF	TRBV3-1	TRBJ1-1
SARTSGGASTGELF	TRBV29-1	TRBJ2-2
ATSERLAGGKNNEQF	TRBV15	TRBJ2-1
ASSAGTASYEQY	TRBV5-1	TRBJ2-7